The clone carrying this TCR beta chain was recorded a few times. Its target is not known. This specimen belongs to a study of T cells in Graves' hyperthyroidism and ophthalmopathy. Study as a whole: Before any treatment, at initial diagnosis, peripheral blood was collected.

It was uncontrolled infection, other autoimmune disease, pregnancy or lactation that excluded patients. Orbital computed tomography and thyroid ultrasound, together with serum TRAb and thyroxine and clinical symptoms, were used for diagnoses. Researchers amplified the TCR beta CDR3 regions from RNA transcripts. Using the HTBI primer set, a first-round RT-PCR was run on the TCR CDR3. Using its own MiXCR run on the multiplex PCR reads, TCRdb lists one record per CDR3 protein. The table lists roughly 290,000 distinct CDR3 sequences, 15% to 20% of them singletons. Study outcomes and limitations: Researchers found most expanded thyroid clonotypes above 0.001 in blood as well.

CDR1 and CDR2 from the germline V gene are LNHDA and SQIVND (reference sequence). This CDR3 has 14 residues. V lost 7 bases, J lost 8 bases, and 8 bases stayed unmatched. The V call is TRBV19, the J call TRBJ2-1; the match to TRBD2 covers 10 bases. The sequence derives from a woman aged 60-75 years with Graves' ophthalmopathy. Sequencing input: blood. CDR3 DNA: TGTGCCAGTAAAGCGGGAGGGCCCCTAGATGAGCAGTTCTTC. It yields the protein CASKAGGPLDEQFF.